This entry concerns a single T cell receptor (beta chain). This record comes from a study of blood T cell repertoires in COVID-19. Whole-study context: Some COVID-19 samples were acute and others convalescent; all came from the United States, Italy and Spain.

In the original analysis: Amplification of reference gene primers provided the estimated nucleated cell counts. Assay: immunoSEQ multiplex PCR; the TCRdb copy retains only in-frame clones and omits some. V and J calls and clone size are given by that table; D and trimming were obtained from the DNA. The sample lists nearly 200,000 clones, 70% to 85% occurring once. The germline CDR1 and CDR2 sequences are MNHEY and SMNVEV (reference sequence). V was shortened by 5 bases and J by 1 base, with 11 bases between the two germline ends. This CDR3 is 14 amino acids long. The sample taken for sequencing was peripheral blood. This sequence originates from a human donor with acute or convalescent COVID-19. The donor label of this sample is uncertain. The genes are TRBV27 and TRBJ1-1, with TRBD1 as a possible D gene (5 bases). The CDR3 DNA follows: TGTGCCAGCAGTCTACGGACAAAGAACACTGAAGCTTTCTTT. Amino acids: CASSLRTKNTEAFF.